Sequencing of this TCR beta chain was carried out in a study of response to subunit inactivated influenza vaccine. TCRdb processed the RT-PCR reads anew with MiXCR; each CDR3 protein has one entry. Of around 710,000 distinct CDR3 sequences listed, approximately 15% are singletons. Findings and caveats of the study: T cells newly recruited by each seasonal influenza vaccination are few, the authors suggested.

As concerns this clonotype: Its specificity is unknown.

The CDR3 extends over 14 amino acids. After removal of 0 bases from V and 4 bases from J, the junction contained 3 bases not matched to a gene. Germline V gene lookup returns CDR1 SGHAT and CDR2 FQNNGV. This TCR derives from a man in his fifties who received an inactivated influenza vaccine. Sample: PBMCs from blood, taken 14 days before vaccination. The chain carries TRBV11-2 and TRBJ2-7; 7 positions match TRBD2. Here the CDR3 reads CASSLEGTMYEQYF. The CDR3, as DNA: TGTGCCAGCAGCTTAGAGGGGACTATGTACGAGCAGTACTTC.